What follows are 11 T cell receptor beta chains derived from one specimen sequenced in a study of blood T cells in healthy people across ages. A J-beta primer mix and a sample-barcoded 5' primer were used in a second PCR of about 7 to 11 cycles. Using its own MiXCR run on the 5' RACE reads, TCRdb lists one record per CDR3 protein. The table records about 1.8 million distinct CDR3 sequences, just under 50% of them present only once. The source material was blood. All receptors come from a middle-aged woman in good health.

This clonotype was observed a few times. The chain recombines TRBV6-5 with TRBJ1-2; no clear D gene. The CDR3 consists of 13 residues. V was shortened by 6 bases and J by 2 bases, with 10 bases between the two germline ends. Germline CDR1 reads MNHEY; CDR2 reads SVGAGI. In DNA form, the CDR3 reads TGTGCCAGCAGCCTGACAAACAACTATGGCTACACCTTC. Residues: CASSLTNNYGYTF.

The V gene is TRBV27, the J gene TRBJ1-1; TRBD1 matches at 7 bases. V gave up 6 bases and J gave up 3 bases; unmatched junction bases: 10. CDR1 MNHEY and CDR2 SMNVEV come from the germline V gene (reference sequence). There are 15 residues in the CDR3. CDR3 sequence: CASSPRARGDTEAFF. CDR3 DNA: TGTGCCAGCAGCCCACGAGCCAGGGGGGACACTGAAGCTTTCTTT.

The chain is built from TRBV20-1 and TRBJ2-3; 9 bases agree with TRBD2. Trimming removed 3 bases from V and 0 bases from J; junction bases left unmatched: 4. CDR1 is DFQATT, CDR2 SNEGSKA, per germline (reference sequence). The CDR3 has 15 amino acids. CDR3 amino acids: CSASRLAASTDTQYF. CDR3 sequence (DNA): TGCAGTGCTAGCCGACTAGCGGCGAGCACAGATACGCAGTATTTT.

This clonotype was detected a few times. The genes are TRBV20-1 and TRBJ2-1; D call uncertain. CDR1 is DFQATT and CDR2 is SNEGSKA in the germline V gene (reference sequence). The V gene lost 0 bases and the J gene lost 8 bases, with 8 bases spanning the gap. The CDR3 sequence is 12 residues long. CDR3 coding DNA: TGCAGTGCTAGAGACCCCGGTCATGAGCAGTTCTTC. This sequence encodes CSARDPGHEQFF.

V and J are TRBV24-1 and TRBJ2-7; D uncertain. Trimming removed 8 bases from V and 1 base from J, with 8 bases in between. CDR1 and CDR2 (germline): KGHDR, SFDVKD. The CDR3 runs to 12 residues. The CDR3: CATTASSYEQYF. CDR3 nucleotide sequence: TGTGCCACCACGGCCTCTTCCTACGAGCAGTACTTC.

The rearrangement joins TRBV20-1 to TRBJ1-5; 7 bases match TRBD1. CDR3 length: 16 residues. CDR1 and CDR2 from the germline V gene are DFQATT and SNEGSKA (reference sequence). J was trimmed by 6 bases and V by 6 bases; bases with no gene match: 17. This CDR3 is CSAIGRDRLPRQPQHF. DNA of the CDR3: TGCAGTGCCATCGGGCGGGACAGACTGCCCCGTCAGCCCCAGCATTTT.

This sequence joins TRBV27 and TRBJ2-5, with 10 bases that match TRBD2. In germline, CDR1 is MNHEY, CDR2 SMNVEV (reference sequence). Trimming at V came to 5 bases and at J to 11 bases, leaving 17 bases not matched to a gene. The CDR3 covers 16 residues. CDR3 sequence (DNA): TGTGCCAGCAGTGTAGCGGGGGGTAGTGTGGGCAATGAGCAGTACTTC. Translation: CASSVAGGSVGNEQYF.

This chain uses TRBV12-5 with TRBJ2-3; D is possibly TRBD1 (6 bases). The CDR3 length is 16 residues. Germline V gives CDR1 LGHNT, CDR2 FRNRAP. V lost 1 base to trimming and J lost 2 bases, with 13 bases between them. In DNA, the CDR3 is TGTGCTAGTGGTTTGGCAAAGGGGGACCTCACAGATACGCAGTATTTT. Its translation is CASGLAKGDLTDTQYF.

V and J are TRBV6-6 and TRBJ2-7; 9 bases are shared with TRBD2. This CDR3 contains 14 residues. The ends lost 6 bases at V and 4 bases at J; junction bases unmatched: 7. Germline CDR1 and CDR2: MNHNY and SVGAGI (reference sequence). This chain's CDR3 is CASSLYSGGYEQYF. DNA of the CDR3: TGTGCCAGCAGCCTATATAGCGGGGGTTACGAGCAGTACTTC.

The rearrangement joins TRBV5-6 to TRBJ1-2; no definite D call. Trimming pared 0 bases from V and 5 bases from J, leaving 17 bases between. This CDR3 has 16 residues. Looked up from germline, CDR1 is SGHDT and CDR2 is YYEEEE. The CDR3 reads CASSLGQVDRSYGYTF. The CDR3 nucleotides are TGTGCCAGCAGCTTGGGTCAGGTCGATCGTTCTTATGGCTACACCTTC.

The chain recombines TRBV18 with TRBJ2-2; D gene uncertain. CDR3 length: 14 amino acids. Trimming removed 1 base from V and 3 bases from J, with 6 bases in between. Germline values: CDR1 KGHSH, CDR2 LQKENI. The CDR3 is CASSPRQHTGELFF. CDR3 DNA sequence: TGTGCCAGCTCACCACGGCAACACACCGGGGAGCTGTTTTTT.